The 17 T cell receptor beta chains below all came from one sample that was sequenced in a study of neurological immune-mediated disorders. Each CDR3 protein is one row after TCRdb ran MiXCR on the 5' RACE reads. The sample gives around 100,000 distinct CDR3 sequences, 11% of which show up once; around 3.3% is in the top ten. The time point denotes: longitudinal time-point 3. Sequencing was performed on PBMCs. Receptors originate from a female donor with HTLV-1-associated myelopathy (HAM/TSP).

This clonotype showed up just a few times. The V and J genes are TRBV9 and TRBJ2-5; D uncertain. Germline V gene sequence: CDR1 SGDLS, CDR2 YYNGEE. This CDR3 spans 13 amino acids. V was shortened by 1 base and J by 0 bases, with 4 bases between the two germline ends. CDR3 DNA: TGTGCCAGCAGCGTAAGCGACCAAGAGACCCAGTACTTC. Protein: CASSVSDQETQYF.

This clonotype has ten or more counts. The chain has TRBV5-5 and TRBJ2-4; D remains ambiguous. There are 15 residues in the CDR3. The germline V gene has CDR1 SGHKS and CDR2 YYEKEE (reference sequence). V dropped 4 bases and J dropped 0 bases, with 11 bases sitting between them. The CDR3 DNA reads TGTGCCAGCAGCCCCGCTGGGTTAGCCAAAAACATTCAGTACTTC. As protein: CASSPAGLAKNIQYF. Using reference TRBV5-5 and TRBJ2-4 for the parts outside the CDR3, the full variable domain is DAGVTQSPTHLIKTRGQQVTLRCSPISGHKSVSWYQQVLGQGPQFIFQYYEKEERGRGNFPDRFSARQFPNYSSELNVNALLLGDSALYLCASSPAGLAKNIQYFGAGTRLSVL.

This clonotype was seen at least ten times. In DNA form, the CDR3 reads TGTGCCAGCAGTCCCCGGGCAGGTAGCTACGAGCAGTACTTC. It translates to CASSPRAGSYEQYF. V is TRBV27 and J is TRBJ2-7, with D unresolved. Trimming took 5 bases from V and 3 from J, leaving 14 bases between them. In germline, CDR1 is MNHEY, CDR2 SMNVEV (reference sequence). The CDR3 spans 14 residues.

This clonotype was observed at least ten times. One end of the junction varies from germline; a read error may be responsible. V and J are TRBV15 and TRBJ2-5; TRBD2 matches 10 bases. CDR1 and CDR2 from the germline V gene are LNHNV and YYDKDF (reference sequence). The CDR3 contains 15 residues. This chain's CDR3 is CATSRERGGRETQYF. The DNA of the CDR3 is TGTGCTACCAGCAGAGAGCGGGGGGGCCGGGAGACCCAGTACTTC.

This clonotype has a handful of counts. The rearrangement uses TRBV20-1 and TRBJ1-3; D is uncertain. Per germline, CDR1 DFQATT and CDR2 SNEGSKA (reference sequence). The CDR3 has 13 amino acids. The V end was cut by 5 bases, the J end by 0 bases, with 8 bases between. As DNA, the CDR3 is TGCAGTGCTCGCCTAGACTCTGGAAACACCATATATTTT. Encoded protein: CSARLDSGNTIYF.

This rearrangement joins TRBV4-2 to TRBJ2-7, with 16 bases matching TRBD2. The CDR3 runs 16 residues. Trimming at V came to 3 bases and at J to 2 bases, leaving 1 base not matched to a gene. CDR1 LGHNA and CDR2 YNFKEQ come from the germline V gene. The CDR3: CASSHGTSGGAYEQYF. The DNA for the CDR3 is TGTGCCAGCAGCCATGGGACTAGCGGGGGGGCCTACGAGCAGTACTTC.

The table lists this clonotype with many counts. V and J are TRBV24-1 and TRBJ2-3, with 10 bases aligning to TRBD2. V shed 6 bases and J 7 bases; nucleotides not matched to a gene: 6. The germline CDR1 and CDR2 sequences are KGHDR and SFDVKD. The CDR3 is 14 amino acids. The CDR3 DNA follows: TGTGCCACCAGTATACCTAGCGGGGGAAATACGCAGTATTTT. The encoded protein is CATSIPSGGNTQYF.

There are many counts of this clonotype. CDR3 in amino acids: CASGINTQYF. The CDR3, as DNA: TGTGCCAGCGGGATTAATACGCAGTATTTT. This chain joins TRBV12-3 or TRBV12-4 and TRBJ2-3; no definite D call. The CDR3 totals 10 residues. V lost 8 bases and J 7 bases, leaving 7 bases between the germline ends.

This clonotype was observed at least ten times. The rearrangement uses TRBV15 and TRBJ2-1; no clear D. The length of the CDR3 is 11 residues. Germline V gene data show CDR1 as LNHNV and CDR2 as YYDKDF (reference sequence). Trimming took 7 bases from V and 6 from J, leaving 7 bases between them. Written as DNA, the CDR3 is TGTGCCACCACGGAATCCAATGAGCAGTTCTTC. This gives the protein CATTESNEQFF.

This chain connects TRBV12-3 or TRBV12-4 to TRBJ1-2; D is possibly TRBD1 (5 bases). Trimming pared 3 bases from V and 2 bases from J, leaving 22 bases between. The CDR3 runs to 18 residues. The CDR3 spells CASSFWGRGILRNYGYTF. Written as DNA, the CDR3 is TGTGCCAGCAGTTTCTGGGGGAGAGGGATTCTGAGGAACTATGGCTACACCTTC.

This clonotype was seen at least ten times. CDR3 in amino acids: CASRVRGLAGPDTQYF. CDR3 in DNA: TGTGCCAGCAGAGTACGGGGCCTAGCGGGCCCAGATACGCAGTATTTT. V usage is TRBV5-6 and J usage is TRBJ2-3; the match to TRBD2 covers 8 bases. The CDR3 sequence is 16 residues long. The V gene end was trimmed by 5 bases and the J gene end by 4 bases; junction bases not matched to a gene: 12. Germline CDR1 SGHDT, CDR2 YYEEEE.

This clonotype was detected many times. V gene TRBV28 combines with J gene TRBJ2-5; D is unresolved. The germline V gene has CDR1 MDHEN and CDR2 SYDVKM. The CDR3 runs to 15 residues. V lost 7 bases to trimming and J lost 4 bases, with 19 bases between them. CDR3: CASTILDGLRETQYF. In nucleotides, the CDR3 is TGTGCCAGCACCATTTTAGACGGGCTTCGAGAGACCCAGTACTTC.

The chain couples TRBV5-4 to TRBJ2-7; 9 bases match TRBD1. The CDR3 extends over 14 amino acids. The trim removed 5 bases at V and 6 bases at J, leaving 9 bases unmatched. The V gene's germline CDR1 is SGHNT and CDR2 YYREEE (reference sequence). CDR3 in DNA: TGTGCCAGCAGGGAAGGACAGGGGAGCGGCGAGCAGTACTTC. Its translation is CASREGQGSGEQYF.

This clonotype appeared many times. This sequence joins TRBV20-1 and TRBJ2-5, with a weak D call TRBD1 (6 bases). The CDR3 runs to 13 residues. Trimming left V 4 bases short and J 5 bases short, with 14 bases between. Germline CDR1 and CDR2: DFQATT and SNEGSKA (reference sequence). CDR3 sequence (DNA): TGCAGTGCTATGGGGGCAGGGCGGGAGACCCAGTACTTC. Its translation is CSAMGAGRETQYF.

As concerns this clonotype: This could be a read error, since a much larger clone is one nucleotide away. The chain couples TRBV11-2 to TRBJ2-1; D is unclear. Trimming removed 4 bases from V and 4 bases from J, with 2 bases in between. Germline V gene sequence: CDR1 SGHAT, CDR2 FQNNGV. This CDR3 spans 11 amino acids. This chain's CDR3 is CASSWYNEQFF. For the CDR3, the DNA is TGTGCCAGCAGCTGGTACAATGAGCAGTTCTTC.

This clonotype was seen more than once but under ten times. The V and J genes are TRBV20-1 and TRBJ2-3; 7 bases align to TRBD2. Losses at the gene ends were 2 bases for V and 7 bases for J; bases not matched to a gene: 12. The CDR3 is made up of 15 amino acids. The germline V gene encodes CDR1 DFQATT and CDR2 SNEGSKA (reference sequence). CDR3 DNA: TGCAGTGCTAGACGGACTAGTGTATCGCAGTATACGCAGTATTTT. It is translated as CSARRTSVSQYTQYF.

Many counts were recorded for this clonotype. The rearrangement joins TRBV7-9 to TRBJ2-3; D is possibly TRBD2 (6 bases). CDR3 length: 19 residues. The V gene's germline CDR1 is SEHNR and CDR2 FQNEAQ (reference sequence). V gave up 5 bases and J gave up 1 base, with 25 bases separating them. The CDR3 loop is CASSGVDLKERVGTDTQYF. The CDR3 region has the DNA TGTGCCAGCAGCGGGGTCGACCTTAAGGAGCGGGTGGGCACAGATACGCAGTATTTT.